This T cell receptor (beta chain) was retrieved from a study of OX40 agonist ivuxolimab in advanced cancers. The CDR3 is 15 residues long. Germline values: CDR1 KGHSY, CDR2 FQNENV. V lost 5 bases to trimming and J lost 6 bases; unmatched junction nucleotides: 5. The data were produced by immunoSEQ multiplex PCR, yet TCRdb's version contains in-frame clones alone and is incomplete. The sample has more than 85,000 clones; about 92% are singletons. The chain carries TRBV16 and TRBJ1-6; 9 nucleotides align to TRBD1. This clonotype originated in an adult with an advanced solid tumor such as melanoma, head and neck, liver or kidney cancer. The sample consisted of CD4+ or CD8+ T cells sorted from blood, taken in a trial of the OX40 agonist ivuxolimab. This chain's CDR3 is CASSLGTGSNSPLHF. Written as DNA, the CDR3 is TGTGCCAGCAGCTTGGGGACAGGGAGTAATTCACCCCTCCACTTT.